This TCR beta chain was identified in a study of T cell responses to AZD1222 COVID-19 vaccine. Findings of the study overall: None of the repertoires were sampled until the peak T cell response had passed. Dominant CD4 TCR responses targeted spike regions 160-218 and 743-854. Most donors were white British and more were female, and clonal diversity was possibly underestimated.

Regarding this clone: The antigen is unknown.

The V and J ends lost 3 bases and 10 bases respectively, with 7 bases between them. The CDR3 has 12 residues. The germline CDR1 and CDR2 sequences are SGHNT and YENEEA. The data were produced by immunoSEQ multiplex PCR, yet TCRdb's version contains in-frame clones alone and is incomplete. The sample shows about 120,000 clones, approximately 85% of them seen only once. The clonotype was recovered from an adult in good health. The source material was peripheral blood, sampled on day 0 of AZD1222 vaccination. The chain recombines TRBV11-3 with TRBJ1-6; D call uncertain. CDR3 region: CASSFSNSPLHF. Written as DNA, the CDR3 is TGTGCCAGCAGCTTTTCCAACTCACCCCTCCACTTT.